Listed below are T cell receptor beta chains from one sample, sequenced in a study of cytotoxic CD8 clonotypes in ibrutinib-treated CLL. The protocol was immunoSEQ multiplex PCR, while the TCRdb copy is restricted to in-frame clones and leaves out a portion. In the table there are some 20,000 clones, approximately 81% of which are singletons. This sample comprised PBMCs, obtained before ibrutinib treatment. These receptors were collected from a human donor with chronic lymphocytic leukemia. Both conserved end residues are part of each CDR3. D genes are given only for firm matches. Where a row states a size, it is once, few, many or the class of an expanded clone; other rows omit it.

j_call: TRBJ2-2
d_call: TRBD2
v_call: TRBV5-5
clone_size: -
cdr3_aa: CASATSGSSPGELFF
cdr3_nt: TGTGCCAGCGCGACTAGCGGGAGCAGTCCCGGGGAGCTGTTTTTT

j_call: TRBJ2-1
d_call: TRBD2
v_call: TRBV9
clone_size: few
cdr3_aa: CASSPGLAQNNEQFF
cdr3_nt: TGTGCCAGCAGCCCTGGACTAGCGCAGAACAATGAGCAGTTCTTC

j_call: TRBJ1-1
d_call: -
v_call: TRBV6-5
clone_size: -
cdr3_aa: CASSYSVDRMNTEAFF
cdr3_nt: TGTGCCAGCAGTTACTCGGTCGACAGGATGAACACTGAAGCTTTCTTT

j_call: TRBJ2-7
d_call: TRBD1
v_call: TRBV19
clone_size: -
cdr3_aa: CASSPGTGGGLSYEQYF
cdr3_nt: TGTGCCAGTAGTCCCGGGACAGGGGGCGGACTTTCCTACGAGCAGTACTTC

j_call: TRBJ1-5
d_call: -
v_call: TRBV27
clone_size: -
cdr3_aa: CASSLIWDQPQHF
cdr3_nt: TGTGCCAGCAGTTTAATATGGGATCAGCCCCAGCATTTT

j_call: TRBJ1-1
d_call: -
v_call: TRBV4-1
clone_size: -
cdr3_aa: CASSLIRMNTEAFF
cdr3_nt: TGCGCCAGCAGCCTAATAAGGATGAACACTGAAGCTTTCTTT

j_call: TRBJ1-2
d_call: TRBD1
v_call: TRBV7-9
clone_size: -
cdr3_aa: CASSSHRGLEGYTF
cdr3_nt: TGTGCCAGCAGCTCCCACAGGGGGCTAGAGGGCTACACCTTC

j_call: TRBJ1-1
d_call: -
v_call: TRBV9
clone_size: -
cdr3_aa: CASSVDPGLGTEAFF
cdr3_nt: TGTGCCAGCAGCGTAGATCCAGGGCTAGGGACTGAAGCTTTCTTT

j_call: TRBJ2-5
d_call: TRBD2
v_call: TRBV28
clone_size: -
cdr3_aa: CASRLAGGPRETQYF
cdr3_nt: TGTGCCAGCAGATTAGCGGGAGGGCCCCGGGAGACCCAGTACTTC

j_call: TRBJ2-5
d_call: TRBD1
v_call: TRBV11-1
clone_size: -
cdr3_aa: CASSLVGQQETQYF
cdr3_nt: TGTGCCAGCAGCTTAGTGGGACAGCAAGAGACCCAGTACTTC

j_call: TRBJ2-3
d_call: -
v_call: TRBV5-1
clone_size: -
cdr3_aa: CASGRTLTHTDTQYF
cdr3_nt: TGCGCCAGCGGCCGGACCCTCACCCACACAGATACGCAGTATTTT

j_call: TRBJ1-1
d_call: -
v_call: TRBV27
clone_size: -
cdr3_aa: CASSLMADSFGAEAFF
cdr3_nt: TGTGCCAGCAGTTTAATGGCGGACAGCTTTGGGGCTGAAGCTTTCTTT

j_call: TRBJ1-2
d_call: -
v_call: TRBV7-2
clone_size: -
cdr3_aa: CASSKLNYGYTF
cdr3_nt: TGTGCCAGCAGCAAACTTAACTATGGCTACACCTTC

j_call: TRBJ2-2
d_call: -
v_call: TRBV11-3
clone_size: once
cdr3_aa: CASSLSPGELFF
cdr3_nt: TGTGCCAGCAGCTTAAGTCCCGGGGAGCTGTTTTTT

j_call: TRBJ1-2
d_call: -
v_call: TRBV7-3
clone_size: -
cdr3_aa: CASSPNLGSSNYGYTF
cdr3_nt: TGTGCCAGCAGCCCCAACCTAGGGTCCTCCAACTATGGCTACACCTTC

j_call: TRBJ2-5
d_call: TRBD2
v_call: TRBV6-1
clone_size: -
cdr3_aa: CASSDLAGGQYQETQYF
cdr3_nt: TGTGCCAGCAGTGATCTAGCGGGGGGTCAGTACCAAGAGACCCAGTACTTC

j_call: TRBJ2-6
d_call: -
v_call: TRBV18
clone_size: -
cdr3_aa: CASSPRESGGANVLTF
cdr3_nt: TGTGCCAGCTCACCACGAGAGTCTGGTGGGGCCAACGTCCTGACTTTC

j_call: TRBJ1-1
d_call: TRBD1
v_call: TRBV4-2
clone_size: -
cdr3_aa: CASSQAGTGGSAAFF
cdr3_nt: TGTGCCAGCAGCCAAGCCGGGACAGGGGGCTCTGCCGCTTTCTTT

j_call: TRBJ2-1
d_call: TRBD2
v_call: TRBV28
clone_size: -
cdr3_aa: CASTTWSLAGGSYNEQFF
cdr3_nt: TGTGCCAGCACCACGTGGTCATTAGCGGGGGGGTCCTACAATGAGCAGTTCTTC

j_call: TRBJ1-2
d_call: -
v_call: TRBV5-1
clone_size: -
cdr3_aa: CASSLVDMGLTGGYTF
cdr3_nt: TGCGCCAGCAGCTTGGTTGATATGGGCCTCACGGGTGGCTACACCTTC

j_call: TRBJ1-5
d_call: -
v_call: TRBV4-3
clone_size: few
cdr3_aa: CASSQGYISNQPQHF
cdr3_nt: TGCGCCAGCAGCCAAGGGTACATTAGCAATCAGCCCCAGCATTTT

j_call: TRBJ2-6
d_call: TRBD1
v_call: TRBV5-1
clone_size: -
cdr3_aa: CASTPGGVGANVLTF
cdr3_nt: TGCGCCAGTACTCCAGGGGGCGTTGGGGCCAACGTCCTGACTTTC

j_call: TRBJ2-2
d_call: -
v_call: TRBV19
clone_size: once
cdr3_aa: CASTHRARGGGELFF
cdr3_nt: TGTGCCAGTACTCACCGAGCGAGGGGTGGCGGGGAGCTGTTTTTT

j_call: TRBJ2-5
d_call: -
v_call: TRBV19
clone_size: once
cdr3_aa: CASSEWGGADQETQYF
cdr3_nt: TGTGCCAGTAGTGAATGGGGGGGCGCCGACCAAGAGACCCAGTACTTC

j_call: TRBJ1-5
d_call: -
v_call: TRBV28
clone_size: few
cdr3_aa: CASIVHNSNQPQHF
cdr3_nt: TGTGCCAGCATAGTACACAATAGCAATCAGCCCCAGCATTTT

j_call: TRBJ2-7
d_call: TRBD1
v_call: TRBV6-5
clone_size: -
cdr3_aa: CASSPGQASYEQYF
cdr3_nt: TGTGCCAGCAGTCCGGGACAGGCATCCTACGAGCAGTACTTC

j_call: TRBJ2-7
d_call: TRBD2
v_call: TRBV30
clone_size: -
cdr3_aa: CAWSGLAGAYEQYF
cdr3_nt: TGTGCCTGGAGTGGACTAGCGGGAGCCTACGAGCAGTACTTC

j_call: TRBJ2-7
d_call: TRBD2
v_call: TRBV10-3
clone_size: once
cdr3_aa: CAISLGGLAGTEQYF
cdr3_nt: TGTGCCATCTCCTTAGGGGGACTAGCGGGGACCGAGCAGTACTTC